Following are 26 T cell receptor beta chains from one sample sequenced in a study of control samples from healthy donors and cancer patients. Profiling relied on immunoSEQ multiplex PCR, and the TCRdb table lists in-frame clones only, not all of them. Of around 130,000 clones listed, about 92% are singletons. Source material: PBMCs. All receptors derive from a man aged 50-59 years with head and neck cancer.

The chain uses TRBV7-6 and TRBJ1-1; TRBD1 matches 9 bases. The CDR3 extends over 17 amino acids. The germline gives CDR1 SGHVS, CDR2 FNYEAQ. J was trimmed by 1 base and V by 1 base; bases with no gene match: 7. CDR3 in DNA: TGTGCCAGCAGCTTAGTTCCGGACAGGGGAGCGAACACTGAAGCTTTCTTT. This codes for CASSLVPDRGANTEAFF.

This clone was seen a single time. The chain combines TRBV5-4 with TRBJ2-3; D is ambiguous. V shed 3 bases and J shed 2 bases, with 4 bases lying between them. Germline CDR1 SGHNT, CDR2 YYREEE (reference sequence). This CDR3 region has 12 residues. CDR3: CASSYNTDTQYF. The CDR3 nucleotides read TGTGCCAGCAGCTATAACACAGATACGCAGTATTTT.

J is TRBJ1-5 and V is TRBV7-2; the D gene is possibly TRBD1 (6 bases). Trimming left V 1 base short and J 6 bases short, with 13 bases between. The CDR3 is 15 amino acids. The V gene's germline CDR1 is SGHTA and CDR2 FQGNSA. Written as DNA, the CDR3 is TGTGCCAGCAGCTTAGGAGGGGGAGGTGGTCAGCCCCAGCATTTT. It translates to CASSLGGGGGQPQHF.

The CDR3 loop is CASRESGVQIAATEAFF. The CDR3 DNA reads as TGTGCCAGTAGGGAGTCGGGCGTCCAGATAGCGGCCACTGAAGCTTTCTTT. The genes are TRBV19 and TRBJ1-1; D gene uncertain. The CDR3 is made up of 17 amino acids. Germline V CDR1 and CDR2: LNHDA, SQIVND (reference sequence). V was trimmed by 6 bases and J by 4 bases, leaving 24 bases between them. The full variable domain, completed using reference TRBV19 and TRBJ1-1, is DGGITQSPKYLFRKEGQNVTLSCEQNLNHDAMYWYRQDPGQGLRLIYYSQIVNDFQKGDIAEGYSVSREKKESFPLTVTSAQKNPTAFYLCASRESGVQIAATEAFFGQGTRLTVV.

This clone occurred once. The gene calls are TRBV7-2 and TRBJ2-7, with 12 bases aligning to TRBD1. V gave up 1 base and J gave up 6 bases; unmatched junction bases: 7. Per germline, CDR1 SGHTA and CDR2 FQGNSA. There are 16 residues in the CDR3. The DNA for the CDR3 is TGTGCCAGCAGCTTAGGTGGGGACAGGGGGCGAGCCGAGCAGTACTTC. Encoded protein: CASSLGGDRGRAEQYF.

The chain combines TRBV4-3 with TRBJ1-2; D possibly corresponds to TRBD1 (5 bases). V was shortened by 2 bases and J by 4 bases, with 11 bases between the two germline ends. The CDR3 runs 14 residues. CDR1 and CDR2 from the germline V gene are LGHNA and YSLEER. CDR3 in amino acids: CASSQTQGGYGYTF. The CDR3 DNA reads TGCGCCAGCAGCCAAACGCAGGGCGGCTATGGCTACACCTTC.

The chain couples TRBV4-1 to TRBJ2-7, with TRBD1 identical over 8 bases. Germline values: CDR1 MGHRA, CDR2 YSYEKL. Trimming at V came to 1 base and at J to 0 bases, leaving 8 bases not matched to a gene. The length of the CDR3 is 17 residues. CDR3: CASSQADRDRHSYEQYF. The CDR3 region has the DNA TGCGCCAGCAGCCAAGCTGACCGGGACAGGCACTCCTACGAGCAGTACTTC.

The rearrangement uses TRBV6-4 and TRBJ2-3; 7 bases line up with TRBD2. Germline CDR1 reads MRHNA; CDR2 reads SNTAGT. Trimming cost V 2 bases and J 1 base; bases outside gene matches: 12. This CDR3 contains 18 residues. CDR3: CASSDRPSLGGGTDTQYF. The CDR3 DNA reads as TGTGCCAGCAGTGACAGGCCGTCATTGGGGGGGGGCACAGATACGCAGTATTTT.

The CDR3 DNA follows: TGTGCCATCAGCCCAGGGAACACTGAAGCTTTCTTT. Its translation: CAISPGNTEAFF. This chain uses TRBV10-3 with TRBJ1-1; D remains unclear. In germline, CDR1 is ENHRY, CDR2 SYGVKD. V was clipped by 6 bases and J by 1 base, with 6 bases between them. The length of the CDR3 is 12 residues.

The rearrangement links TRBV7-9 to TRBJ1-3; D remains unclear. Germline lookup yields CDR1 SEHNR and CDR2 FQNEAQ (reference sequence). The CDR3 loop spans 13 amino acids. The V gene lost 8 bases and the J gene lost 1 base, with 9 bases spanning the gap. The DNA for the CDR3 is TGTGCCAGCCAGGACCCGTCTGGAAACACCATATATTTT. The encoded protein is CASQDPSGNTIYF.

The chain links TRBV6-5 to TRBJ1-3; tentatively, D is TRBD1 (5 bases). CDR1 is MNHEY and CDR2 is SVGAGI in the germline V gene. The CDR3 covers 15 residues. Trimming removed 6 bases at V and 0 bases at J, with 12 bases between. Here the CDR3 reads CASRDQGNSGNTIYF. CDR3 in DNA: TGTGCCAGCAGGGATCAGGGAAACTCTGGAAACACCATATATTTT.

As DNA, the CDR3 is TGTGCCAGCAGCTTAGCCGAGAAGGATACGCAGTATTTT. Amino acids: CASSLAEKDTQYF. V and J are TRBV7-2 and TRBJ2-3; the D is unclear. Per the germline V gene, CDR1 is SGHTA and CDR2 is FQGNSA. Trimming removed 0 bases from V and 6 bases from J, with 7 bases in between. The length of the CDR3 is 13 residues.

V gene TRBV6-5 combines with J gene TRBJ2-3, with unresolved D. Germline V gene data show CDR1 as MNHEY and CDR2 as SVGAGI. The V end lost 7 bases, the J end lost 4 bases, and 12 bases lay between the germline ends. The CDR3 runs to 13 residues. Written as DNA, the CDR3 is TGTGCCAGCACGTTTGGAGAAGCAGATACGCAGTATTTT. It specifies CASTFGEADTQYF.

This rearrangement joins TRBV6-4 to TRBJ2-2; D may be TRBD1 (6 bases). V was trimmed by 9 bases and J by 3 bases, leaving 17 bases between them. The germline V gene encodes CDR1 MRHNA and CDR2 SNTAGT. The CDR3 length is 15 residues. This chain's CDR3 is CASSPKDSYTGELFF. The DNA for the CDR3 is TGTGCCAGTTCCCCTAAGGACAGTTACACCGGGGAGCTGTTTTTT.

The V call is TRBV2, the J call TRBJ1-4, with TRBD1 matching over 8 bases. The CDR3 is 15 residues long. The junction had 5 bases not matched to a gene; V was cut back by 8 bases and J by 0 bases. Germline V CDR1 and CDR2: SNHLY, FYNNEI. This CDR3 reads CASRDRLSTNEKLFF. The CDR3 DNA reads as TGTGCCAGCCGGGACAGGCTTTCAACTAATGAAAAACTGTTTTTT. The whole variable domain, remainder taken from reference TRBV2 and TRBJ1-4, is EPEVTQTPSHQVTQMGQEVILRCVPISNHLYFYWYRQILGQKVEFLVSFYNNEISEKSEIFDDQFSVERPDGSNFTLKIRSTKLEDSAMYFCASRDRLSTNEKLFFGSGTQLSVL.

The chain joins TRBV7-2 to TRBJ1-6; D is unresolved. V lost 1 base to trimming and J lost 2 bases, with 9 bases between them. There are 16 residues in the CDR3. From germline, CDR1 is SGHTA and CDR2 FQGNSA. For the CDR3, the DNA is TGTGCCAGCAGCTTAGGAGCGGACCCCTATAATTCACCCCTCCACTTT. Its translation: CASSLGADPYNSPLHF.

The V and J genes are TRBV7-8 and TRBJ1-2; D is perhaps TRBD1 (5 bases). Trimming cost V 1 base and J 8 bases, with 14 bases left between them. Germline-derived CDR1 and CDR2 are SGHVS and FQNEAQ. This CDR3 comprises 14 residues. The CDR3 loop reads CASSLGGRGSGYTF. For the CDR3, the DNA is TGTGCCAGCAGCTTAGGGGGACGGGGTTCGGGCTACACCTTC.

The chain joins TRBV11-2 to TRBJ2-5, with D perhaps given as TRBD1 or TRBD2 (6 bases each). Between the trimmed V and J ends, which lost 5 bases and 0 bases, there was a span of 13 bases. CDR1 is SGHAT, CDR2 FQNNGV, per germline. The CDR3 is 15 residues long. CDR3 coding DNA: TGTGCCAGCAGCCCCCGAGGGGGGTACCAAGAGACCCAGTACTTC. Encoded protein: CASSPRGGYQETQYF.

This rearrangement joins TRBV6-6 to TRBJ2-7; D is uncertain. Germline V gene sequence: CDR1 MNHNY, CDR2 SVGAGI (reference sequence). The V end lost 6 bases, the J end lost 3 bases, and 15 bases lay between the germline ends. This CDR3 region has 14 residues. CDR3 sequence (DNA): TGTGCCAGCAGGGAGTGGCTAGTTGGCTACGAGCAGTACTTC. This codes for CASREWLVGYEQYF.

The V and J genes are TRBV7-9 and TRBJ1-6, with TRBD1 as a possible D gene (5 bases). The germline V gene encodes CDR1 SEHNR and CDR2 FQNEAQ (reference sequence). Trimming removed 5 bases at V and 0 bases at J, with 14 bases between. This CDR3 region has 17 residues. Here the CDR3 DNA reads TGTGCCAGCAGCCCGGGACGGTCCACCTCCTATAATTCACCCCTCCACTTT. This translates into CASSPGRSTSYNSPLHF.

This chain connects TRBV5-1 to TRBJ2-5; 11 nucleotides match TRBD1. The J segment lost 0 bases and the V segment lost 4 bases, leaving 11 bases of the junction unmatched. CDR1 and CDR2 from the germline V gene are SGHRS and YFSETQ. This CDR3 spans 18 amino acids. CDR3 bases: TGCGCCAGCAGCAACCCGGGACAGGGGGTTTTAGACCAAGAGACCCAGTACTTC. This gives the protein CASSNPGQGVLDQETQYF.

The rearrangement joins TRBV6-2 or TRBV6-3 to TRBJ2-5; D gene ambiguous. In germline, CDR1 is MNHEY, CDR2 SVGEGT. CDR3 length: 12 residues. Trimming removed 2 bases from V and 3 bases from J, with 4 bases in between. The CDR3 here is CASSYRKETQYF. The CDR3 coding sequence is TGTGCCAGCAGTTACCGTAAAGAGACCCAGTACTTC.

The gene calls are TRBV3-1 (or the pseudogene TRBV3-2) and TRBJ2-2; the D gene is possibly TRBD1 (6 bases). The CDR3 length is 15 residues. Germline V gene lookup returns CDR1 LGHDT and CDR2 YNNKEL (reference sequence). The V end lost 3 bases, the J end lost 1 base, and 9 bases lay between the germline ends. DNA of the CDR3: TGTGCCAGCAGCCAGGACAGAATGAACACCGGGGAGCTGTTTTTT. Its protein product is CASSQDRMNTGELFF.

The chain combines TRBV30 with TRBJ2-1, with D perhaps being TRBD1 or TRBD2 (5 bases each). This CDR3 has 15 residues. Per the germline V gene, CDR1 is GTSNPN and CDR2 is SVGIG (reference sequence). Deletions cut 6 bases from V and 7 bases from J, with 22 bases between. This CDR3 is CACTGTRAGWNEQFF. CDR3 nucleotides: TGTGCCTGTACCGGGACCCGGGCCGGCTGGAATGAGCAGTTCTTC.

This clone was seen once. This sequence joins TRBV27 and TRBJ1-2; D is unresolved. Trimming took off 3 bases at V and 3 bases at J, with 8 bases between the two ends. Germline assignment: CDR1 MNHEY and CDR2 SMNVEV (reference sequence). There are 13 residues in the CDR3. CDR3 residues: CASSLGGHYGYTF. CDR3 DNA: TGTGCCAGCAGTTTGGGAGGGCACTATGGCTACACCTTC.

The rearrangement joins TRBV18 to TRBJ1-3; tentatively, D is TRBD1 (5 bases). The V end lost 3 bases, the J end lost 5 bases, and 14 bases lay between the germline ends. CDR3 size: 15 residues. CDR1 is KGHSH and CDR2 is LQKENI in the germline V gene. The CDR3 bases are TGTGCCAGCTCACCGGAGGGGTTGGTGAGAAACACCATATATTTT. Its protein is CASSPEGLVRNTIYF.